These T cell receptor beta chains were read from a single sample in a study of blood T cell repertoires in COVID-19. TCRdb keeps only in-frame clones here, not all; method: immunoSEQ multiplex PCR. Here the sample spans more than 100,000 clones, about four fifths being singletons. The sequencing input was peripheral blood. The receptors were gathered from a man in his 60s with active or convalescent COVID-19. Both conserved end residues are part of each CDR3. The D gene is left open where the match is weak. Not all rows give a size; the values are once, few, many and, for expanded clones, a class.

clone_size	v_call	j_call	d_call	cdr3_aa	cdr3_nt
-	TRBV28	TRBJ2-7	-	CASKVRVAYEQYF	TGTGCCAGTAAAGTCCGGGTCGCCTACGAGCAGTACTTC
-	TRBV27	TRBJ1-6	TRBD1	CASSFGTGGQHSPLHF	TGTGCCAGCAGTTTCGGGACAGGGGGTCAACATTCACCCCTCCACTTT
-	TRBV7-9	TRBJ1-1	-	CASSSGIRDTEAFF	TGTGCCAGCAGCTCAGGAATCCGAGACACTGAAGCTTTCTTT
-	TRBV5-1	TRBJ2-5	-	CASSLSSTWRETQYF	TGCGCCAGCAGCTTGAGTTCGACCTGGAGGGAGACCCAGTACTTC
-	TRBV7-8	TRBJ2-5	TRBD2	CASSTRTSLGETQYF	TGTGCCAGCAGCACCCGGACTAGCTTAGGTGAGACCCAGTACTTC
-	TRBV10-3	TRBJ2-7	-	CAISETGGSLGEQYF	TGTGCCATCAGTGAGACCGGTGGGAGTTTGGGCGAGCAGTACTTC
-	TRBV24-1	TRBJ1-5	-	CATQGSNQPQHF	TGTGCCACCCAGGGTTCTAATCAGCCCCAGCATTTT
-	TRBV19	TRBJ1-1	-	CASSIRSPFGTEAFF	TGTGCCAGTAGTATAAGGAGTCCTTTTGGCACTGAAGCTTTCTTT
-	TRBV4-3	TRBJ2-1	TRBD2	CASSQDVGGLGNEQFF	TGCGCCAGCAGCCAAGATGTGGGAGGGCTGGGCAATGAGCAGTTCTTC
-	TRBV7-2	TRBJ2-1	TRBD2	CASSLVGSSGSHNEQFF	TGTGCCAGCAGCTTAGTAGGTTCTAGCGGGAGCCACAATGAGCAGTTCTTC
-	TRBV24-1	TRBJ2-3	TRBD2	CATSDRKREKRDTQYF	TGTGCCACCAGTGATAGAAAGCGGGAGAAGAGAGATACGCAGTATTTT
-	TRBV3-1/TRBV3-2	TRBJ2-3	TRBD1	CASSLKTGGTDTQYF	TGTGCCAGCAGTTTAAAGACAGGGGGGACAGATACGCAGTATTTT
-	TRBV28	TRBJ2-2	-	CASSLSGRLNTGELFF	TGTGCCAGCAGCCTTAGCGGCCGATTGAACACCGGGGAGCTGTTTTTT
many	TRBV5-1	TRBJ2-7	TRBD1	CASSLAGTGVSEQYF	TGCGCCAGCAGCTTGGCCGGGACAGGGGTAAGCGAGCAGTACTTC
-	TRBV29-1	TRBJ2-7	-	CSVISGRGGTKQYF	TGCAGCGTTATCTCGGGACGGGGAGGAACCAAGCAGTACTTC
few	TRBV4-3	TRBJ1-2	-	CASSPDRTNYGYTF	TGCGCCAGCAGCCCGGACAGAACAAACTATGGCTACACCTTC
-	TRBV15	TRBJ2-1	-	CATSRAGTALQEQFF	TGTGCCACCAGCAGGGCCGGGACTGCCCTCCAAGAGCAGTTCTTC
once	TRBV28	TRBJ2-7	TRBD1	CASRRDRYYEQYF	TGTGCCAGCAGGAGGGACAGATACTACGAGCAGTACTTC
-	TRBV7-9	TRBJ1-4	-	CASSFAQGTTNEKLFF	TGTGCCAGCAGCTTCGCCCAGGGCACAACTAATGAAAAACTGTTTTTT
-	TRBV19	TRBJ2-7	TRBD2	CASSPRTSPVGEQYF	TGTGCCAGTAGTCCGAGGACTAGCCCCGTGGGCGAGCAGTACTTC
-	TRBV9	TRBJ2-7	TRBD2	CASSVEAGAWYEQYF	TGTGCCAGCAGCGTAGAGGCGGGAGCTTGGTACGAGCAGTACTTC
-	TRBV7-2	TRBJ2-4	TRBD1	CASSSRQGQNIQYF	TGTGCCAGCAGCTCCCGACAGGGCCAGAACATTCAGTACTTC
-	TRBV3-1/TRBV3-2	TRBJ2-2	-	CASSQGAPPGELFF	TGTGCCAGCAGCCAAGGGGCCCCTCCCGGGGAGCTGTTTTTT
once	TRBV29-1	TRBJ2-3	TRBD2	CSVTTSGTDTQYF	TGCAGCGTTACGACTAGCGGCACAGATACGCAGTATTTT
-	TRBV5-1	TRBJ2-1	TRBD2	CASSLGLAEYNEQFF	TGCGCCAGCAGCTTGGGACTAGCGGAGTACAATGAGCAGTTCTTC
few	TRBV6-5	TRBJ1-2	-	CASSYVGSGGYTF	TGTGCCAGCAGTTATGTAGGGAGTGGCGGCTACACCTTC
-	TRBV6-5	TRBJ1-5	-	CASSPLQGFRQPQHF	TGTGCCAGCAGTCCATTGCAGGGATTCAGACAGCCCCAGCATTTT
-	TRBV7-8	TRBJ1-3	-	CASSFHSGNTIYF	TGTGCCAGCAGCTTCCACTCTGGAAACACCATATATTTT
-	TRBV14	TRBJ1-1	-	CASSLSRYTEAFF	TGTGCCAGCAGCCTTTCGAGGTACACTGAAGCTTTCTTT
-	TRBV6-1	TRBJ2-1	-	CASSEWALAFF	TGTGCCAGCAGTGAATGGGCCCTGGCGTTCTTC
-	TRBV5-1	TRBJ1-2	-	CASSLLGEGYGYTF	TGCGCCAGCAGCCTTCTGGGGGAGGGCTATGGCTACACCTTC
once	TRBV6-5	TRBJ2-7	-	CASSRSSYEQYF	TGTGCCAGCAGCCGGAGCTCCTACGAGCAGTACTTC
-	TRBV2	TRBJ2-1	-	CAGGGFPYNEQFF	TGTGCTGGGGGGGGCTTTCCCTACAATGAGCAGTTCTTC
-	TRBV2	TRBJ2-7	-	CATERTQGSNYEQYF	TGTGCCACGGAGCGGACCCAGGGGAGTAACTACGAGCAGTACTTC
-	TRBV19	TRBJ2-5	TRBD2	CASSFKLAGGQETQYF	TGTGCCAGTAGTTTTAAACTAGCGGGTGGGCAAGAGACCCAGTACTTC
-	TRBV3-1/TRBV3-2	TRBJ2-2	TRBD1	CASSPTGTDGELFF	TGTGCCAGCAGCCCGACAGGGACAGACGGGGAGCTGTTTTTT
once	TRBV19	TRBJ2-5	TRBD2	CASSIEASGSWYETQYF	TGTGCCAGTAGTATAGAGGCTAGCGGGAGTTGGTACGAGACCCAGTACTTC
few	TRBV5-5	TRBJ1-6	TRBD1	CASSPSDRALPLALHF	TGTGCCAGCAGCCCTTCGGACAGGGCCCTTCCTTTGGCCCTCCACTTT
-	TRBV6-4	TRBJ2-1	TRBD2	CASSEVTSGRAYSYNEQFF	TGTGCCAGCAGTGAGGTGACTAGCGGGAGGGCCTATTCCTACAATGAGCAGTTCTTC
-	TRBV7-2	TRBJ1-2	-	CASSLTTEYGYTF	TGTGCCAGCAGCTTAACGACGGAGTATGGCTACACCTTC
few	TRBV9	TRBJ1-1	-	CASSPTGWTEAFF	TGTGCCAGCAGCCCGACTGGGTGGACTGAAGCTTTCTTT
-	TRBV4-1	TRBJ2-1	TRBD2	CASSQAGGRREQFF	TGCGCCAGCAGCCAAGCGGGGGGACGCCGAGAGCAGTTCTTC
-	TRBV15	TRBJ1-2	-	CATSRDTGRGNGYTF	TGTGCCACCAGCAGAGATACGGGGAGGGGAAATGGCTACACCTTC
few	TRBV27	TRBJ1-2	TRBD1	CASSLTTGGDGYTF	TGTGCCAGCAGTTTAACAACAGGGGGCGATGGCTACACCTTC
-	TRBV9	TRBJ2-1	TRBD2	CASSASGSSYNEQFF	TGTGCCAGCAGCGCCAGCGGGAGCTCCTACAATGAGCAGTTCTTC
-	TRBV29-1	TRBJ1-2	-	CRVGGNYGYTF	TGCAGAGTCGGGGGTAACTATGGCTACACCTTC
few	TRBV30	TRBJ1-5	-	CAWSVRVGSNQPQHF	TGTGCCTGGAGTGTACGGGTTGGAAGCAATCAGCCCCAGCATTTT
-	TRBV5-1	TRBJ2-7	-	CASSQGLHEQYF	TGCGCCAGCAGCCAAGGACTGCACGAGCAGTACTTC
-	TRBV30	TRBJ2-7	TRBD1	CAWSVSVLVGTGELGRYEQYF	TGTGCCTGGAGTGTTTCGGTATTAGTGGGGACAGGGGAATTGGGTCGGTACGAGCAGTACTTC
few	TRBV7-9	TRBJ1-5	-	CASSRRVGAGQPQHF	TGTGCCAGCAGCCGACGGGTAGGGGCCGGGCAGCCCCAGCATTTT
-	TRBV28	TRBJ1-2	-	CASRTGETGHGYTF	TGTGCCAGCAGGACCGGAGAAACAGGGCATGGCTACACCTTC
-	TRBV9	TRBJ1-2	-	CASSVGVGVYGYTF	TGTGCCAGCAGCGTAGGGGTAGGGGTCTATGGCTACACCTTC
-	TRBV27	TRBJ1-2	TRBD1	CASNSRDRAGGYTF	TGTGCCAGCAACTCCCGGGACAGGGCGGGTGGCTACACCTTC
-	TRBV6-5	TRBJ2-1	TRBD2	CASSPGTSGYNEQFF	TGTGCCAGCAGCCCAGGGACTAGCGGCTACAATGAGCAGTTCTTC
few	TRBV5-4	TRBJ2-5	TRBD2	CASSVQAGVGQYF	TGTGCCAGCAGCGTCCAGGCGGGAGTTGGCCAGTACTTC
-	TRBV6-2/TRBV6-3	TRBJ1-5	-	CASSLQTRQPQHF	TGTGCCAGCAGTCTCCAGACTAGGCAGCCCCAGCATTTT
-	TRBV6-1	TRBJ2-1	-	CASSELGSSYNEQFF	TGTGCCAGCAGTGAACTAGGGAGTTCCTACAATGAGCAGTTCTTC
-	TRBV18	TRBJ2-3	TRBD1	CASSGRQGTDTQYF	TGTGCCAGCTCAGGACGACAGGGTACAGATACGCAGTATTTT